Given below is one T cell receptor (beta chain) in context. This entry comes from a study of blood T cell repertoires in COVID-19. This table comes from immunoSEQ multiplex PCR, and its TCRdb copy is limited to in-frame clones, with some not included. The top ten hold 3.7% of the sample, which has tens of thousands of clones, about nine tenths seen once. V was clipped by 3 bases and J by 4 bases; unmatched bases: 8. Germline V gives CDR1 SGDLS, CDR2 YYNGEE. This CDR3 spans 17 amino acids. Specimen: peripheral blood. This receptor was taken from a human donor in a cohort sampled during active COVID-19. The chain links TRBV9 to TRBJ2-5; 14 bases align to TRBD2. CDR3 amino acids: CASSGGTSGGRRETQYF. The CDR3 DNA reads as TGTGCCAGCAGCGGAGGGACTAGCGGGGGTCGGCGAGAGACCCAGTACTTC.